The clone carrying this T cell receptor (beta chain) was counted at least ten times. The antigen is unknown. The read comes to an end 3 residues before the CDR3 does, leaving the germline J gene to fill in the end. Equal genomic DNA amounts from CVID and control samples were sequenced. Profiling relied on immunoSEQ multiplex PCR, and the TCRdb table lists in-frame clones only, not all of them. This sample includes 25,000 to 40,000 clones with no singletons; its ten biggest clones take up 3.5% to 4.5%. The sample is drawn from a study of T cell clonality in common variable immunodeficiency. CDR3 length: 14 residues. Trimming cost V 4 bases and J 9 bases; bases outside gene matches: 7. Germline CDR1 SGHKS, CDR2 YYEKEE (reference sequence). General study results and limits: CVID subjects had higher TCRbeta clonality than healthy controls, most marked in about a third.

V usage is TRBV5-5 and J usage is TRBJ2-1; 10 nucleotides agree with TRBD2. This clonotype was obtained from a person between 18 and 69 years old in good health. The sample was peripheral blood mononuclear cells. CDR3: CASSASGSRGEQFF. The CDR3 bases that were read are TGTGCCAGCAGCGCTAGCGGGAGTCGTGGTGAG.